Listed below are T cell receptor beta chains from one sample, sequenced in a study of shared clonotypes between healthy human individuals. This table comes from immunoSEQ multiplex PCR, and its TCRdb copy is limited to in-frame clones, with some not included. The sample contains about 180,000 clones, 85% to 95% of which appear only once. What was sequenced was naive CD4+ T cells sorted from blood. Receptors were obtained from a woman aged 30 to 39 in good health. Both conserved end residues are trimmed from each CDR3. The size of a clone is reported for some rows only, either as once, few or many, or as a class for expanded clones.

11,TRBV28,TRBJ1-1,NA,ASRLRGNTEAF
14,TRBV5-6,TRBJ2-1,NA,ASSSWYGGRNNEQF
12,TRBV27,NA,NA,ASSYSSIYYEQY
15,TRBV11-2,TRBJ2-2,NA,ASSLDIANPNTGELF
12,TRBV7-9,TRBJ2-7,NA,ASSLQGAPYEQY
11,TRBV6-1,TRBJ2-7,NA,ASSRGLNLEQY
14,TRBV5-1,TRBJ2-5,NA,ASSFTGQVYQETQY
16,TRBV11-2,NA,NA,ASSLGYSAGGHQYEQY
13,TRBV5-4,TRBJ2-7,NA,ASSPRLAGAYEQY
9,TRBV7-8,TRBJ1-3,NA,ASSLGNTIY
12,TRBV6-1,TRBJ2-7,NA,ASKSGTSGSEQY
12,TRBV2,TRBJ1-1,NA,ASFFQGVYTEAF
12,TRBV30,TRBJ1-2,NA,AWSRDRLLDGYT
12,TRBV5-1,TRBJ2-2,NA,ASSGSGQAGELF
10,TRBV29-1,NA,NA,SMTGNSYEQY
10,TRBV2,TRBJ2-7,NA,ASGTNPYEQY
16,TRBV5-1,TRBJ2-7,NA,ASSLFPTQGQIAYEQY
12,TRBV11-2,TRBJ1-4,NA,ASSRAVNNEKLF
14,TRBV28,TRBJ2-7,NA,ASSFELAGNSYEQY
13,TRBV28,TRBJ1-5,NA,ASNMRGVNNQPQH
13,TRBV5-4,TRBJ2-7,NA,ASSNMDRYSYEQY
12,TRBV19,TRBJ2-7,NA,ASSKDRDTYEQY
12,TRBV29-1,TRBJ2-3,NA,SALLAEAADTQY
14,TRBV7-8,TRBJ2-1,NA,ASRTRLAGVGNEQF
13,TRBV28,TRBJ2-7,NA,ASRLAGANQYEQY
12,TRBV5-1,NA,NA,ASSPGRSSYEQY
12,TRBV10-2,TRBJ1-5,NA,ASSKGAPNQPQH
14,TRBV11-3,TRBJ2-5,NA,ASSPGRQSSLETQY
12,TRBV10-2,TRBJ2-7,NA,ASKGLTQIYEQY
13,TRBV19,TRBJ2-6,NA,ASSPRGTGANVLT
13,TRBV2,TRBJ1-4,NA,ASSEGGSNNEKLF
12,TRBV7-9,TRBJ2-7,few,ASSRGGRLREQY
11,TRBV23-1,NA,once,ASSQYKVYEQY
10,TRBV7-9,TRBJ1-5,NA,ASSPGQQPQH
14,TRBV28,TRBJ1-6,once,ASSRRTGGPRSPLH
16,TRBV19,TRBJ1-5,NA,ASTPQGGGVSSNQPQH
13,TRBV27,TRBJ1-1,NA,ASSSDRSMNTEAF
15,TRBV14,TRBJ2-1,NA,ASSQDLRGGRANEQF
12,TRBV27,NA,NA,ASSSPGTAYEQY
12,TRBV7-6,TRBJ2-3,NA,ASSFPGGEDTQY
12,TRBV28,TRBJ2-2,NA,ASSLGQTTGELF
12,TRBV2,TRBJ2-7,NA,ASRTLLAVNEQY
11,TRBV27,NA,NA,ASSFQDSYEQY
15,TRBV7-3,TRBJ2-1,NA,ASSSSGLSSSYNEQF
13,TRBV18,TRBJ2-5,NA,ASSPKLVVKETQY
10,TRBV27,TRBJ1-6,NA,ASGTGNSPLH
11,TRBV27,TRBJ2-1,NA,ASNAGGGYEQF
9,TRBV30,TRBJ2-5,NA,AWGTGGAQY
11,TRBV30,TRBJ1-4,NA,AWISQGDEKLF
14,TRBV19,TRBJ2-1,NA,ASRLGKGQGPDEQF
11,TRBV29-1,TRBJ1-5,NA,SAGQGLGQPQH
12,TRBV10-2,TRBJ1-3,NA,ASRAGLPINTIY
13,TRBV19,TRBJ1-2,NA,ASIMTGGGFRGYT
11,TRBV28,NA,NA,ASSSGQTYEQY
11,TRBV21-1,TRBJ2-7,NA,ASSPNTLYEQY
10,TRBV6-6,TRBJ2-7,few,ASSLQGYEQY